This TCR beta chain was recorded in a study of blood T cell repertoires in COVID-19. Study information: Whether acute or convalescent, the COVID-19 samples came from the United States, Italy and Spain.

The CDR3 consists of 15 residues. V lost 5 bases and J lost 0; bases outside the gene matches: 3. Germline loops: CDR1 SEHNR, CDR2 FQNEAQ (reference sequence). Individuals drawn from 24 US areas were about 18 to 100 years old. Researchers sorted participants into cohorts using their self-reported clinical history. Before being deemed recovered, Cohort 3 donors had two negative PCRs, clearance, or symptom resolution. Generated by immunoSEQ multiplex PCR, the TCRdb table keeps only in-frame clones and is missing some. The sample lists about 300,000 clones; over 75% were seen once. Sequenced sample: PBMCs or T cells enriched from blood (not recorded which). The chain joins TRBV7-9 to TRBJ2-2; the match to TRBD2 covers 7 bases. The TCR originated in a man aged 30 to 45 who had recovered from COVID-19. CDR3 coding DNA: TGTGCCAGCAGCGGAGCGGGATCGAACACCGGGGAGCTGTTTTTT. It encodes CASSGAGSNTGELFF.